The 14 T cell receptor beta chains listed next were all sequenced from one sample in a study of T cell responses to AZD1222 COVID-19 vaccine. Here immunoSEQ multiplex PCR was the method, and the copy in TCRdb shows in-frame clones only, minus some. This sample has roughly 130,000 clones; approximately 90% occur once, and the top ten carry around 3%. The input for sequencing was peripheral blood, taken on day 0 of AZD1222 vaccination. The origin of the receptors is an adult in good health.

J is TRBJ2-6 and V is TRBV25-1; a possible D gene is TRBD1 (5 bases). Trimming stripped 4 bases from V and 0 bases from J, with 10 bases between. Germline lookup yields CDR1 MGHDK and CDR2 SYGVNS. The CDR3 totals 16 residues. The CDR3 DNA sequence: TGTGCCAGCAGTGGGTGGGGCTTCTCTGGGGCCAACGTCCTGACTTTC. Encoded protein: CASSGWGFSGANVLTF.

J is TRBJ1-1 and V is TRBV9, with TRBD1 as a possible D gene (5 bases). This CDR3 has 16 residues. CDR1 is SGDLS, CDR2 YYNGEE, per germline. V gave up 0 bases and J gave up 3 bases, with 15 bases separating them. In DNA form, the CDR3 reads TGTGCCAGCAGCGTAGCTGGGGCAGGCGGGGACACTGAAGCTTTCTTT. Translation: CASSVAGAGGDTEAFF.

This rearrangement joins TRBV28 to TRBJ2-7; a weak D match, TRBD1 (5 bases). The germline gives CDR1 MDHEN, CDR2 SYDVKM. The CDR3 loop spans 12 amino acids. V dropped 8 bases and J dropped 0 bases, with 8 bases sitting between them. The CDR3 region is CASADSSYEQYF. The CDR3, as DNA: TGTGCCAGCGCTGACAGCTCCTACGAGCAGTACTTC.

The V call is TRBV28, the J call TRBJ1-5, with D maybe TRBD1 (6 bases). CDR3 size: 14 residues. V lost 6 bases and J 4 bases, leaving 13 bases between the germline ends. The germline V gene has CDR1 MDHEN and CDR2 SYDVKM. The CDR3 sequence is CASSRGGQNQPQHF. For the CDR3, the DNA is TGTGCCAGCAGCCGAGGAGGACAGAATCAGCCCCAGCATTTT.

J is TRBJ2-2 and V is TRBV7-9; 9 bases agree with TRBD2. Germline lookup yields CDR1 SEHNR and CDR2 FQNEAQ (reference sequence). V gave up 5 bases and J gave up 6 bases; unmatched junction bases: 19. The CDR3 loop spans 19 amino acids. CDR3 coding DNA: TGTGCCAGCAGCCCACCCCCGTGGGCGGGGGGGCCTGTGCCCGGGGAGCTGTTTTTT. Translation: CASSPPPWAGGPVPGELFF.

This chain uses TRBV7-9 with TRBJ2-1; the D call may be TRBD1 or TRBD2 (5 bases each). The CDR3 length is 16 residues. CDR1 and CDR2 (germline): SEHNR, FQNEAQ (reference sequence). V was shortened by 1 base and J by 4 bases, with 14 bases between the two germline ends. CDR3 region: CASSLVRDVSYNEQFF. CDR3 DNA sequence: TGTGCCAGCAGCTTAGTGAGGGACGTTTCGTACAATGAGCAGTTCTTC. The full variable domain, completed using reference TRBV7-9 and TRBJ2-1, is DTGVSQNPRHKITKRGQNVTFRCDPISEHNRLYWYRQTLGQGPEFLTYFQNEAQLEKSRLLSDRFSAERPKGSFSTLEIQRTEQGDSAMYLCASSLVRDVSYNEQFFGPGTRLTVL.

The chain employs TRBV27 and TRBJ2-5; possibly TRBD2 for D (5 bases). The CDR3 runs 16 residues. V lost 5 bases and J lost 2, with 18 bases in between. Looked up from germline, CDR1 is MNHEY and CDR2 is SMNVEV (reference sequence). The CDR3 loop is CASSPRYDSEQETQYF. CDR3 coding DNA: TGTGCCAGCAGTCCCCGCTATGATAGCGAGCAAGAGACCCAGTACTTC.

The chain employs TRBV11-3 and TRBJ1-1; unclear D gene. Germline assignment: CDR1 SGHNT and CDR2 YENEEA. V was trimmed by 2 bases and J by 7 bases, leaving 8 bases between them. CDR3 size: 12 residues. Here the CDR3 DNA reads TGTGCCAGCAGCTTAACTAGACTTGAAGCTTTCTTT. Translation gives CASSLTRLEAFF.

The V gene is TRBV6-5, the J gene TRBJ2-3; weak D call: TRBD1 (7 bases). This CDR3 spans 14 amino acids. Germline V CDR1 and CDR2: MNHEY, SVGAGI. V was cut by 2 bases and J by 5 bases, with 11 bases left in between. The CDR3 loop is CASSYTGDRDTQYF. In nucleotides, the CDR3 is TGTGCCAGCAGTTACACGGGGGACAGAGATACGCAGTATTTT.

This CDR3 reads CASSQDSASETQYF. CDR3 DNA sequence: TGTGCCAGCAGCCAAGATTCAGCTTCGGAGACCCAGTACTTC. The chain links TRBV4-2 to TRBJ2-5; D call uncertain. This CDR3 region has 14 residues. Germline CDR1 reads LGHNA; CDR2 reads YNFKEQ. Trimming cost V 0 bases and J 5 bases, with 10 bases left between them.

This chain joins TRBV2 and TRBJ2-1; either TRBD1 or TRBD2 may fit D (7 bases each). CDR3 length: 14 amino acids. CDR1 and CDR2 from the germline V gene are SNHLY and FYNNEI. The V end lost 2 bases, the J end lost 9 bases, and 14 bases lay between the germline ends. CDR3 residues: CASSESGTASEQFF. The CDR3 DNA sequence: TGTGCCAGCAGTGAAAGCGGGACAGCCAGTGAGCAGTTCTTC.

This clone came up once. The chain has TRBV5-1 and TRBJ2-7, with D perhaps matching TRBD2 (5 bases). Germline values: CDR1 SGHRS, CDR2 YFSETQ. V was clipped by 4 bases and J by 4 bases, with 15 bases between them. The CDR3 spans 14 residues. CDR3 sequence reads: CASSPLGGSYEQYF. In DNA form, the CDR3 reads TGCGCCAGCAGCCCCTTGGGCGGGTCGTACGAGCAGTACTTC.

V gene TRBV18 combines with J gene TRBJ1-1; maybe TRBD1 (5 bases). V lost 3 bases to trimming and J lost 3 bases, with 23 bases between them. The germline gives CDR1 KGHSH, CDR2 LQKENI. This CDR3 is built from 18 residues. CDR3 nucleotides: TGTGCCAGCTCACCGCGGTCGGGAGGGGACTATTCGTACACTGAAGCTTTCTTT. It codes for CASSPRSGGDYSYTEAFF.

Remarks on this clone: At the DNA level, this CDR3 is encoded by other sequences in the same sample as well. The gene calls are TRBV28 and TRBJ1-2, with D maybe TRBD1 (5 bases). The CDR3 is made up of 13 amino acids. Germline assignment: CDR1 MDHEN and CDR2 SYDVKM. Trimming stripped 3 bases from V and 1 base from J, with 6 bases between. The chain's CDR3 is CASSFGGNYGYTF. The DNA for the CDR3 is TGTGCCAGCAGTTTTGGGGGTAACTATGGCTACACCTTC.